The 24 T cell receptor beta chains presented below share a single source sample, sequenced in a study of shared clonotypes between healthy human individuals. Method: immunoSEQ multiplex PCR; TCRdb's copy keeps in-frame clones and lacks some. The sample carries about 2 million clones, about 95% recorded once. Naive CD8 cells lacked CD45RO, underwent positive selection for CCR7 and left out terminally differentiated effector memory CD45RA+ cells. Sequenced: naive CD8+ T cells sorted from blood. The origin of the receptors is a man aged 18 to 30 in good health.

The chain is built from TRBV11-2 and TRBJ1-6, with 10 bases that match TRBD1. V lost 5 bases, J lost 13 bases, and 8 bases stayed unmatched. The CDR3 covers 14 residues. Germline V CDR1 and CDR2: SGHAT, FQNNGV. The CDR3 DNA sequence: TGTGCCAGCAGCGGGACAGGGGAATCCTTCCCCCTCCACTTT. It translates to CASSGTGESFPLHF.

The chain carries TRBV10-1 and TRBJ2-3; a possible D gene is TRBD2 (6 bases). Trimming stripped 3 bases from V and 2 bases from J, with 12 bases between. Germline V CDR1 and CDR2: WNHNN, SYGVQD (reference sequence). The CDR3 length is 15 residues. In DNA form, the CDR3 reads TGCGCCAGCAGTGACGGGGGAGTGTACACAGATACGCAGTATTTT. Translation: CASSDGGVYTDTQYF.

V usage is TRBV5-4 and J usage is TRBJ2-7; 13 bases align to TRBD2. The CDR3 is 14 amino acids. Germline assignment: CDR1 SGHNT and CDR2 YYREEE (reference sequence). Germline trimming cut 4 bases from V and 6 bases from J; bases unmatched to any gene: 4. CDR3 DNA: TGTGCCAGCAGCGGACTAGCGGGAGAGGGCGAGCAGTACTTC. It translates to CASSGLAGEGEQYF. Based on the CDR3 plus reference TRBV5-4 and TRBJ2-7, the full variable domain is ETGVTQSPTHLIKTRGQQVTLRCSSQSGHNTVSWYQQALGQGPQFIFQYYREEENGRGNFPPRFSGLQFPNYSSELNVNALELDDSALYLCASSGLAGEGEQYFGPGTRLTVT.

The rearrangement joins TRBV2 to TRBJ1-5; D call uncertain. The CDR3 contains 13 residues. V was cut by 3 bases and J by 6 bases, with 9 bases left in between. Germline V CDR1 and CDR2: SNHLY, FYNNEI. CDR3 nucleotide sequence: TGTGCCAGCAGTGATGAAGGTAGTCAGCCCCAGCATTTT. This translates into CASSDEGSQPQHF.

CDR3 protein: CASSGDTLYGYTF. The CDR3 nucleotides are TGTGCCAGCAGCGGAGACACCCTCTATGGCTACACCTTC. The V call is TRBV7-9, the J call TRBJ1-2; D unclear. This CDR3 comprises 13 residues. V dropped 5 bases and J dropped 4 bases, with 11 bases sitting between them. Germline CDR1 SEHNR, CDR2 FQNEAQ (reference sequence).

The rearrangement links TRBV5-1 to TRBJ1-3; tentatively, D is TRBD1 (5 bases). The CDR3 runs 12 residues. V shed 8 bases and J shed 0 bases, with 6 bases lying between them. Per the germline V gene, CDR1 is SGHRS and CDR2 is YFSETQ. The CDR3 DNA follows: TGCGCCAGAAGGGGCTCTGGAAACACCATATATTTT. It is translated as CARRGSGNTIYF.

DNA of the CDR3: TGCGCCAGCAGCCAGGACAGGGGGCCCTACGAGCAGTACTTC. Translation: CASSQDRGPYEQYF. The chain recombines TRBV5-1 with TRBJ2-7, with TRBD1 identical over 11 bases. Germline CDR1 SGHRS, CDR2 YFSETQ. V lost 4 bases and J lost 2; bases outside the gene matches: 2. There are 14 residues in the CDR3.

The J gene is TRBJ2-3, the V gene TRBV5-6; either TRBD1 or TRBD2 may supply D (5 bases each). This CDR3 region has 15 residues. The germline gives CDR1 SGHDT, CDR2 YYEEEE. V was cut by 0 bases and J by 4 bases, with 12 bases left in between. DNA of the CDR3: TGTGCCAGCAGCTTGGTTCGGGGCGACGCAGATACGCAGTATTTT. Its protein is CASSLVRGDADTQYF.

The chain couples TRBV7-6 to TRBJ2-1, with TRBD2 identical over 10 bases. Losses at the gene ends were 2 bases for V and 8 bases for J; bases not matched to a gene: 6. CDR3 length: 15 amino acids. Germline CDR1 SGHVS, CDR2 FNYEAQ. CDR3 loop: CASSLRSSGSDEQFF. The DNA for the CDR3 is TGTGCCAGCAGCTTAAGGTCTAGCGGGAGCGATGAGCAGTTCTTC.

This chain connects TRBV2 to TRBJ2-3, with TRBD2 identical over 9 bases. In germline, CDR1 is SNHLY, CDR2 FYNNEI. The CDR3 spans 15 residues. The junction had 13 bases not matched to a gene; V was cut back by 11 bases and J by 4 bases. CDR3 nucleotides: TGTGCCGTCGCGGACCCGGGACTAGCAGCAGATACGCAGTATTTT. Encoded protein: CAVADPGLAADTQYF.

The gene calls are TRBV30 and TRBJ2-7; D remains ambiguous. Looked up from germline, CDR1 is GTSNPN and CDR2 is SVGIG (reference sequence). The CDR3 totals 17 residues. V was cut by 2 bases and J by 1 base, with 21 bases left in between. CDR3 loop: CAWSRSPRHSTSYEQYF. In DNA form, the CDR3 reads TGTGCCTGGAGTAGGAGTCCGCGACACAGCACATCCTACGAGCAGTACTTC.

Remarks on this clone: Within the sample, other DNA sequences also encode this same CDR3. This chain uses TRBV27 with TRBJ2-3; 8 bases map to TRBD2. CDR3 length: 13 amino acids. V lost 6 bases to trimming and J lost 3 bases; unmatched junction nucleotides: 2. Per germline, CDR1 MNHEY and CDR2 SMNVEV (reference sequence). The CDR3 DNA follows: TGTGCCAGCAGATTAGCGGGGACAGATACGCAGTATTTT. It codes for CASRLAGTDTQYF.

The genes are TRBV7-9 and TRBJ1-6; D is unclear. CDR3 size: 11 residues. Germline CDR1 reads SEHNR; CDR2 reads FQNEAQ (reference sequence). Trimming cost V 6 bases and J 7 bases, with 4 bases left between them. CDR3 sequence reads: CASSSNSPLHF. Here the CDR3 DNA reads TGTGCCAGCAGTTCAAATTCACCCCTCCACTTT.

The chain is built from TRBV7-9 and TRBJ2-5; the D is unclear. The germline gives CDR1 SEHNR, CDR2 FQNEAQ (reference sequence). With 5 bases removed from V and 0 bases from J, the gap between germline ends came to 13 bases. This CDR3 spans 15 amino acids. CDR3 amino acids: CASSLPLGDQETQYF. The DNA of the CDR3 is TGTGCCAGCAGCCTCCCTTTAGGTGACCAAGAGACCCAGTACTTC.

This chain connects TRBV2 to TRBJ2-7, with a weak D call TRBD1 (6 bases). Looked up from germline, CDR1 is SNHLY and CDR2 is FYNNEI. This CDR3 comprises 15 residues. V was trimmed by 6 bases and J by 0 bases, leaving 15 bases between them. The CDR3 loop is CASSQGNGLSYEQYF. The CDR3 coding sequence is TGTGCCAGCAGCCAGGGGAACGGACTCTCCTACGAGCAGTACTTC. The full variable domain, completed using reference TRBV2 and TRBJ2-7, is EPEVTQTPSHQVTQMGQEVILRCVPISNHLYFYWYRQILGQKVEFLVSFYNNEISEKSEIFDDQFSVERPDGSNFTLKIRSTKLEDSAMYFCASSQGNGLSYEQYFGPGTRLTVT.

The table lists this clone with a few counts. In the same sample, other DNA sequences code for this CDR3. The V call is TRBV28, the J call TRBJ2-7; no clear D. This CDR3 has 11 residues. Per the germline V gene, CDR1 is MDHEN and CDR2 is SYDVKM. The germline V and J ends were trimmed by 4 bases and 3 bases, with 4 bases remaining between them. CDR3 nucleotides: TGTGCCAGCAGTTACGGCTACGAGCAGTACTTC. Protein sequence: CASSYGYEQYF.

The chain carries TRBV11-2 and TRBJ1-1; no reliable D call. Deletions cut 3 bases from V and 5 bases from J, with 13 bases between. Germline values: CDR1 SGHAT, CDR2 FQNNGV. The CDR3 runs to 14 residues. The CDR3 DNA is TGTGCCAGCAGCTTTGGGTTTCTGGGGACTGAAGCTTTCTTT. It encodes CASSFGFLGTEAFF.

This clone occurred once. The V gene is TRBV12-1, the J gene TRBJ2-1; the table's D call of TRBD2 was not tested on the DNA. TRBV12-1 corresponds to a pseudogene. The CDR3 is 14 amino acids. Here the CDR3 DNA reads TGTGCCAGCGCCGTGGACTCCGCCTACAATGAGCAGTTCTTC. It codes for CASAVDSAYNEQFF.

This rearrangement joins TRBV27 to TRBJ1-3, with D perhaps matching TRBD1 (6 bases). Trimming cost V 5 bases and J 2 bases, with 13 bases left between them. Per germline, CDR1 MNHEY and CDR2 SMNVEV (reference sequence). The CDR3 has 15 amino acids. CDR3 bases: TGTGCCAGCAGTAGGAGGACAGCCCCTGGAAACACCATATATTTT. This gives the protein CASSRRTAPGNTIYF.

The CDR3 nucleotides read TGCGCCAGCAGGCCGGGCCTGAACACTGAAGCTTTCTTT. Residues: CASRPGLNTEAFF. V gene TRBV10-1 combines with J gene TRBJ1-1; D uncertain. Germline CDR1 and CDR2: WNHNN and SYGVQD (reference sequence). The CDR3 has 13 amino acids. V was cut by 6 bases and J by 0 bases, with 8 bases left in between.

The chain links TRBV6-1 to TRBJ2-3, with D perhaps assigned TRBD1 or TRBD2 (6 bases each). CDR3 length: 14 amino acids. CDR1 is MNHNS, CDR2 SASEGT, per germline. V gave up 3 bases and J gave up 4 bases, with 11 bases separating them. The CDR3 reads CASSDMGGADTQYF. The CDR3 coding sequence is TGTGCCAGCAGTGATATGGGGGGCGCAGATACGCAGTATTTT.

This clone was found once. V is TRBV29-1 and J is TRBJ1-1, with 9 bases identical to TRBD1. This CDR3 region has 12 residues. The germline CDR1 and CDR2 sequences are SQVTM and ANQGSEA. V gave up 3 bases and J gave up 12 bases; unmatched junction bases: 8. CDR3 bases: TGCAGCGTTGAGGACTGGACAGGGGTGTCTTTCTTT. It encodes CSVEDWTGVSFF.

The chain recombines TRBV9 with TRBJ2-5, with a weak D call TRBD2 (7 bases). Germline V gene lookup returns CDR1 SGDLS and CDR2 YYNGEE. Trimming left V 0 bases short and J 6 bases short, with 12 bases between. The length of the CDR3 is 14 residues. Written as DNA, the CDR3 is TGTGCCAGCAGCGTAGGCGGGGGCACGCAGACCCAGTACTTC. This sequence encodes CASSVGGGTQTQYF.

The V and J genes are TRBV6-5 and TRBJ2-2; 8 positions match TRBD2. The CDR3 loop spans 15 amino acids. Germline CDR1 MNHEY, CDR2 SVGAGI. V shed 2 bases and J 5 bases; nucleotides not matched to a gene: 4. CDR3 DNA sequence: TGTGCCAGCAGTTACCCGGGACTAGAAACCGGGGAGCTGTTTTTT. It translates to CASSYPGLETGELFF.